These 32 T cell receptor beta chains originate from one sample sequenced in a study of cytomegalovirus exposure and HLA in healthy donors. A multiplex PCR was run with 60 Vbeta primers and 13 Jbeta primers. Assay used: immunoSEQ multiplex PCR; TCRdb lists only in-frame clones, some missing. The sample carries 55,000 to 65,000 clones, roughly 85% recorded once. The sequencing sample was made of PBMCs. These receptors were collected from a female donor in good health and CMV-seronegative.

This clone was picked up a small number of times. CDR3 sequence (DNA): TGTGCCAGCGGGACTCCGACGGACTACGAGCAGTACTTC. As protein: CASGTPTDYEQYF. This rearrangement joins TRBV25-1 to TRBJ2-7; D might be TRBD2 (6 bases). The ends were cut back, 8 bases at V and 3 bases at J, with 14 bases in the middle. Germline V gene sequence: CDR1 MGHDK, CDR2 SYGVNS. The CDR3 consists of 13 residues.

The chain recombines TRBV7-2 with TRBJ2-3, with D unclear. CDR1 and CDR2 from the germline V gene are SGHTA and FQGNSA. Trimming removed 1 base at V and 0 bases at J, with 17 bases between. CDR3 size: 18 residues. As DNA, the CDR3 is TGTGCCAGCAGCTTAGACCCTTTACCAGGCCCTAGCACAGATACGCAGTATTTT. Translated: CASSLDPLPGPSTDTQYF.

This chain links TRBV29-1 with TRBJ1-1; 7 nucleotides agree with TRBD1. This CDR3 has 15 residues. V lost 4 bases, J lost 0 bases, and 8 bases stayed unmatched. The germline V gene encodes CDR1 SQVTM and CDR2 ANQGSEA. The CDR3 region has the DNA TGCAGCGTTGCTGACAGGGTTTTCATGAACACTGAAGCTTTCTTT. Translation: CSVADRVFMNTEAFF.

This rearrangement joins TRBV18 to TRBJ1-2, with TRBD1 matching over 7 bases. The length of the CDR3 is 14 residues. The ends lost 6 bases at V and 5 bases at J; junction bases unmatched: 9. Germline CDR1 is KGHSH and CDR2 is LQKENI. The DNA for the CDR3 is TGTGCCAGCTCCAGGGACAGAGATACTTATGGCTACACCTTC. Translation: CASSRDRDTYGYTF. The complete variable domain, with remaining parts taken from reference TRBV18 and TRBJ1-2, reads NAGVMQNPRHLVRRRGQEARLRCSPMKGHSHVYWYRQLPEEGLKFMVYLQKENIIDESGMPKERFSAEFPKEGPSILRIQQVVRGDSAAYFCASSRDRDTYGYTFGSGTRLTVV.

The rearrangement links TRBV7-2 to TRBJ2-7, with a weak D call TRBD2 (5 bases). Germline CDR1 and CDR2: SGHTA and FQGNSA. This CDR3 has 14 residues. Trimming took 5 bases from V and 3 from J, leaving 14 bases between them. The CDR3 loop is CASSPLGGFYEQYF. CDR3 in DNA: TGTGCCAGCAGCCCACTGGGCGGGTTCTACGAGCAGTACTTC.

This sequence joins TRBV5-4 and TRBJ2-5, with 10 bases identical to TRBD2. The V gene's germline CDR1 is SGHNT and CDR2 YYREEE (reference sequence). V gave up 4 bases and J gave up 1 base; unmatched junction bases: 4. The CDR3 length is 15 residues. The CDR3 sequence: CASSLGLAAQETQYF. The CDR3 DNA sequence: TGTGCCAGCAGCCTCGGACTAGCGGCCCAAGAGACCCAGTACTTC. Drawing the rest from reference TRBV5-4 and TRBJ2-5, the complete variable domain is ETGVTQSPTHLIKTRGQQVTLRCSSQSGHNTVSWYQQALGQGPQFIFQYYREEENGRGNFPPRFSGLQFPNYSSELNVNALELDDSALYLCASSLGLAAQETQYFGPGTRLLVL.

The J gene is TRBJ2-4, the V gene TRBV18, with D possibly being TRBD1 (6 bases). Germline CDR1 and CDR2: KGHSH and LQKENI. V lost 1 base, J lost 3 bases, and 7 bases lay in between. There are 14 residues in the CDR3. The CDR3 region has the DNA TGTGCCAGCTCACCACGGGACAACAAAAACATTCAGTACTTC. This gives the protein CASSPRDNKNIQYF.

The genes are TRBV18 and TRBJ1-2; possible D gene TRBD1, 6 bases. With 3 bases removed from V and 5 bases from J, the gap between germline ends came to 19 bases. The germline V gene encodes CDR1 KGHSH and CDR2 LQKENI. The CDR3 loop spans 16 amino acids. The CDR3 nucleotides read TGTGCCAGCTCACCTTGGACAGTCGCACAAGGGTATGGCTACACCTTC. Amino acids: CASSPWTVAQGYGYTF.

The rearrangement uses TRBV28 and TRBJ2-7; 10 bases line up with TRBD1. The CDR3 length is 15 residues. V trimming: 5 bases; J trimming: 2 bases; junction bases outside the gene matches: 6. CDR1 is MDHEN, CDR2 SYDVKM, per germline. CDR3 nucleotides: TGTGCCAGCAGTAGTACCGGGACAGGGGCCTACGAGCAGTACTTC. This translates into CASSSTGTGAYEQYF.

The rearrangement links TRBV18 to TRBJ1-5; no clear D. The germline V gene encodes CDR1 KGHSH and CDR2 LQKENI. The CDR3 has 13 residues. The V end was cut by 2 bases, the J end by 3 bases, with 5 bases between. CDR3 bases: TGTGCCAGCTCACCATCCCACAATCAGCCCCAGCATTTT. It specifies CASSPSHNQPQHF.

The chain employs TRBV6-5 and TRBJ1-6, with D hard to call. Germline V CDR1 and CDR2: MNHEY, SVGAGI. Trimming stripped 8 bases from V and 9 bases from J, with 8 bases between. This CDR3 has 11 amino acids. This chain's CDR3 is CASGEGSPLHF. The CDR3 DNA is TGTGCCAGCGGGGAGGGTTCACCCCTCCACTTT.

V is TRBV29-1 and J is TRBJ2-2, with D possibly being TRBD1 (6 bases). V gave up 3 bases and J gave up 3 bases, with 8 bases separating them. Per the germline V gene, CDR1 is SQVTM and CDR2 is ANQGSEA. The CDR3 sequence is 13 residues long. CDR3 region: CSVEHRDTGELFF. The CDR3 DNA reads as TGCAGCGTTGAGCACAGGGACACCGGGGAGCTGTTTTTT.

The chain recombines TRBV6-6 with TRBJ1-1, with 7 bases fitting TRBD1. The germline CDR1 and CDR2 sequences are MNHNY and SVGAGI (reference sequence). CDR3 size: 13 residues. CDR3 region: CVARRAGGTEAFF. Here the CDR3 DNA reads TGTGTAGCCCGACGGGCAGGGGGGACTGAAGCTTTCTTT.

The rearrangement links TRBV7-2 to TRBJ2-2; 11 positions agree with TRBD1. The CDR3 covers 16 residues. Germline V gene data show CDR1 as SGHTA and CDR2 as FQGNSA. With V trimmed by 7 bases and J by 6 bases, 10 bases remained unmatched. The CDR3 region has the DNA TGTGCCAGCACCCTGGCCGGGACAGGGGGGGCCGGGGAGCTGTTTTTT. This translates into CASTLAGTGGAGELFF.

The rearrangement joins TRBV7-9 to TRBJ1-1; TRBD1 is a possible D gene (5 bases). Trimming cost V 5 bases and J 2 bases, with 12 bases left between them. The CDR3 runs to 14 residues. Germline assignment: CDR1 SEHNR and CDR2 FQNEAQ (reference sequence). The CDR3 region has the DNA TGTGCCAGCAGCGGTCCGGGGGTTAACACTGAAGCTTTCTTT. It encodes CASSGPGVNTEAFF.

The chain links TRBV18 to TRBJ2-6; no definite D call. The CDR3 contains 14 residues. CDR1 and CDR2 from the germline V gene are KGHSH and LQKENI. Between the trimmed V and J ends, which lost 4 bases and 0 bases, there was a span of 4 bases. The CDR3 loop is CASSLSSGANVLTF. CDR3 bases: TGTGCCAGCTCACTGAGCTCTGGGGCCAACGTCCTGACTTTC.

The chain carries TRBV6-4 and TRBJ1-6; D gene unclear. This CDR3 contains 14 residues. From germline, CDR1 is MRHNA and CDR2 SNTAGT. Trimming removed 4 bases at V and 7 bases at J, with 11 bases between. Here the CDR3 reads CASSVIPGNSPLHF. The DNA for the CDR3 is TGTGCCAGCAGTGTTATCCCCGGGAATTCACCCCTCCACTTT.

This chain uses TRBV7-5 with TRBJ2-6; TRBD1, as called in the table, went unchecked against the DNA. TRBV7-5 has pseudogene status. There are 18 residues in the CDR3. Here the CDR3 reads CARSFQGTHRSGANGLTF. The CDR3 DNA is TGTGCCAGAAGCTTTCAAGGCACCCATCGCTCTGGGGCCAACGGCCTGACTTTC.

The V and J genes are TRBV7-3 and TRBJ2-7, with TRBD1 matching 9 bases. This CDR3 has 16 residues. The germline gives CDR1 SGHTA, CDR2 FQGTGA. The J segment lost 4 bases and the V segment lost 2 bases, leaving 9 bases of the junction unmatched. CDR3 coding DNA: TGTGCCAGCAGCTTATATCCGGGACAGGGAGTATACGAGCAGTACTTC. Translation gives CASSLYPGQGVYEQYF.

The V and J genes are TRBV4-1 and TRBJ1-2; D is unresolved. This CDR3 region has 14 residues. Germline CDR1 is MGHRA and CDR2 is YSYEKL. Trimming shortened V by 0 bases and J by 8 bases, and 13 bases separated the two germline ends. CDR3 nucleotides: TGCGCCAGCAGCCAAGATCCGGTAGCCATAGGCTACACCTTC. Its protein product is CASSQDPVAIGYTF.

In DNA form, the CDR3 reads TGTGCCAGCAGCTTAGGAGACCGGGACAGCTCTCCGTTCGAGCAGTACTTC. Its translation is CASSLGDRDSSPFEQYF. The rearrangement joins TRBV7-8 to TRBJ2-7, with 7 bases that match TRBD1. Germline V gives CDR1 SGHVS, CDR2 FQNEAQ. After removal of 1 base from V and 6 bases from J, the junction contained 15 bases not matched to a gene. The CDR3 covers 17 residues.

CDR3 sequence: CASSLAWASDVYTF. CDR3 DNA: TGCGCCAGCAGCTTGGCCTGGGCTAGCGATGTCTACACCTTC. The rearrangement uses TRBV5-1 and TRBJ1-2; D is undetermined. Between the trimmed V and J ends, which lost 0 bases and 10 bases, there was a span of 16 bases. Germline values: CDR1 SGHRS, CDR2 YFSETQ. This CDR3 contains 14 residues. Variable domain in full (rest from reference TRBV5-1 and TRBJ1-2): KAGVTQTPRYLIKTRGQQVTLSCSPISGHRSVSWYQQTPGQGLQFLFEYFSETQRNKGNFPGRFSGRQFSNSRSEMNVSTLELGDSALYLCASSLAWASDVYTFGSGTRLTVV.

This chain links TRBV20-1 with TRBJ2-7; D is perhaps TRBD2 (5 bases). V was pared by 7 bases and J by 2 bases, with 9 bases between. CDR3 length: 11 residues. Germline CDR1 reads DFQATT; CDR2 reads SNEGSKA (reference sequence). The CDR3 nucleotides read TGCAGTGGGCTCGGGGCCTACGAGCAGTACTTC. It codes for CSGLGAYEQYF.

The chain joins TRBV7-8 to TRBJ1-4, with 9 bases that match TRBD1. With V trimmed by 5 bases and J by 8 bases, 9 bases remained unmatched. From germline, CDR1 is SGHVS and CDR2 FQNEAQ. The CDR3 consists of 15 residues. The DNA for the CDR3 is TGTGCCAGCAGCGGCTACAGGGGGCGCTTAGAAAAACTGTTTTTT. This encodes CASSGYRGRLEKLFF.

This rearrangement joins TRBV18 to TRBJ2-7; D possibly corresponds to TRBD1 (6 bases). The germline gives CDR1 KGHSH, CDR2 LQKENI. The CDR3 sequence is 14 residues long. Trimming removed 1 base from V and 0 bases from J, with 7 bases in between. The CDR3 is CASSPRDTSYEQYF. The CDR3, as DNA: TGTGCCAGCTCACCACGGGACACCTCCTACGAGCAGTACTTC. The entire variable domain, with the rest obtained from reference TRBV18 and TRBJ2-7, is as follows: NAGVMQNPRHLVRRRGQEARLRCSPMKGHSHVYWYRQLPEEGLKFMVYLQKENIIDESGMPKERFSAEFPKEGPSILRIQQVVRGDSAAYFCASSPRDTSYEQYFGPGTRLTVT.

The V gene is TRBV2, the J gene TRBJ2-2, with D possibly matching TRBD1 (6 bases). This CDR3 spans 14 amino acids. V was shortened by 6 bases and J by 1 base, with 9 bases between the two germline ends. Germline assignment: CDR1 SNHLY and CDR2 FYNNEI. The CDR3 region has the DNA TGTGCCAGCAGCGAGGGACAGAACACCGGGGAGCTGTTTTTT. The encoded protein is CASSEGQNTGELFF.

The chain is built from TRBV9 and TRBJ1-1, with 11 bases that match TRBD1. Germline CDR1 SGDLS, CDR2 YYNGEE. V was pared by 3 bases and J by 5 bases, with 3 bases of the junction left unmatched. This CDR3 comprises 14 residues. CDR3 protein: CASSGTGGKTEAFF. The CDR3 region has the DNA TGTGCCAGCAGCGGGACAGGGGGCAAAACTGAAGCTTTCTTT.

The J gene is TRBJ1-1, the V gene TRBV19; TRBD1 is a possible D gene (5 bases). The ends were cut back, 5 bases at V and 3 bases at J, with 10 bases in the middle. Looked up from germline, CDR1 is LNHDA and CDR2 is SQIVND (reference sequence). The CDR3 contains 13 residues. In DNA, the CDR3 is TGTGCCAGTAGTCGCAGGGACTACACTGAAGCTTTCTTT. The encoded protein is CASSRRDYTEAFF.

V usage is TRBV11-2 and J usage is TRBJ1-1; the match to TRBD1 covers 8 bases. Germline values: CDR1 SGHAT, CDR2 FQNNGV. The CDR3 totals 15 residues. The J segment lost 0 bases and the V segment lost 3 bases, leaving 3 bases of the junction unmatched. The CDR3 is CASSFYRGVNTEAFF. The CDR3, as DNA: TGTGCCAGCAGCTTCTACAGGGGGGTGAACACTGAAGCTTTCTTT.

This clone was observed a handful of times. The chain combines TRBV7-2 with TRBJ2-4, with 8 bases matching TRBD1. The V and J ends lost 5 bases and 5 bases, in that order; junction bases with no gene match: 5. Germline CDR1 SGHTA, CDR2 FQGNSA. This CDR3 has 14 residues. This chain's CDR3 is CASSPTTGENIQYF. Here the CDR3 DNA reads TGTGCCAGCAGCCCTACGACAGGGGAAAACATTCAGTACTTC.

The V and J genes are TRBV7-9 and TRBJ1-4; D remains ambiguous. In germline, CDR1 is SEHNR, CDR2 FQNEAQ (reference sequence). This CDR3 contains 13 residues. The V and J ends lost 5 bases and 8 bases respectively, with 12 bases between them. The CDR3 reads CASSESLEEKLFF. The CDR3 DNA sequence: TGTGCCAGCAGCGAAAGCTTGGAGGAAAAACTGTTTTTT. The complete variable domain, with remaining parts taken from reference TRBV7-9 and TRBJ1-4, reads DTGVSQNPRHKITKRGQNVTFRCDPISEHNRLYWYRQTLGQGPEFLTYFQNEAQLEKSRLLSDRFSAERPKGSFSTLEIQRTEQGDSAMYLCASSESLEEKLFFGSGTQLSVL.

The genes are TRBV5-4 and TRBJ2-7, with 12 bases aligning to TRBD2. The CDR3 is 13 residues long. Looked up from germline, CDR1 is SGHNT and CDR2 is YYREEE (reference sequence). The junction had 2 bases not matched to a gene; V was cut back by 4 bases and J by 6 bases. The CDR3 loop is CASSLLAGGEQYF. CDR3 nucleotides: TGTGCCAGCAGCCTACTAGCGGGGGGCGAGCAGTACTTC.